The next 14 T cell receptor beta chains were all read from a single sample in a study of graft-versus-host responses after intestinal transplantation. Method: immunoSEQ multiplex PCR; TCRdb's copy keeps in-frame clones and lacks some. This table holds around 96,000 clones, 80% to 95% found once. Which antigens these TCRs recognize remains unknown. The input for sequencing was unstimulated CD4+ T cells sorted from spleen or lymph node cells, taken before intestinal transplant. These receptors came from a human donor who received an intestinal transplant.

The chain carries TRBV30 and TRBJ2-5, with 10 nucleotides matching TRBD1. The germline gives CDR1 GTSNPN, CDR2 SVGIG (reference sequence). J was trimmed by 2 bases and V by 3 bases; bases with no gene match: 6. The CDR3 is made up of 15 amino acids. CDR3 bases: TGTGCCTGGAGGCCGGGACAGGGGCGACAAGAGACCCAGTACTTC. It specifies CAWRPGQGRQETQYF.

The rearrangement uses TRBV7-2 and TRBJ2-3; 12 bases line up with TRBD2. With 1 base clipped from V and 4 bases from J, the junction kept 0 bases outside the gene matches. CDR1 and CDR2 (germline): SGHTA, FQGNSA. There are 15 residues in the CDR3. The CDR3 region is CASSLGLAGADTQYF. The CDR3 DNA sequence: TGTGCCAGCAGCTTAGGACTAGCGGGGGCAGATACGCAGTATTTT.

V usage is TRBV4-1 and J usage is TRBJ2-7; maybe TRBD1 (5 bases). Germline lookup yields CDR1 MGHRA and CDR2 YSYEKL. V shed 0 bases and J shed 10 bases, with 10 bases lying between them. The CDR3 covers 12 residues. The CDR3 DNA reads TGCGCCAGCAGCCAAGATCTGACAGTTCAGTACTTC. This encodes CASSQDLTVQYF.

J is TRBJ1-1 and V is TRBV5-4, with D unresolved. Germline values: CDR1 SGHNT, CDR2 YYREEE (reference sequence). Trimming shortened V by 4 bases and J by 4 bases, and 14 bases separated the two germline ends. The CDR3 is made up of 14 amino acids. CDR3 region: CASSEELGGTEAFF. The DNA of the CDR3 is TGTGCCAGCAGCGAAGAACTAGGCGGCACTGAAGCTTTCTTT.

This chain connects TRBV7-2 to TRBJ1-2; TRBD1 might be the D (5 bases). This CDR3 has 15 amino acids. V gave up 1 base and J gave up 8 bases, with 17 bases separating them. Germline V gives CDR1 SGHTA, CDR2 FQGNSA. This CDR3 reads CASSLGFAGEGGYTF. In nucleotides, the CDR3 is TGTGCCAGCAGCTTAGGTTTCGCGGGGGAAGGCGGCTACACCTTC.

The CDR3 DNA is TGTGCCAGCAGCTTGGGTGTAGTCTCCTACGAGCAGTACTTC. Its protein is CASSLGVVSYEQYF. V gene TRBV5-4 combines with J gene TRBJ2-7; D remains ambiguous. Per the germline V gene, CDR1 is SGHNT and CDR2 is YYREEE (reference sequence). The CDR3 is 14 amino acids. V lost 0 bases and J 0 bases, leaving 7 bases between the germline ends.

J is TRBJ1-2 and V is TRBV29-1, with 8 bases identical to TRBD1. CDR3 length: 15 amino acids. V was clipped by 4 bases and J by 0 bases; unmatched bases: 7. CDR1 is SQVTM and CDR2 is ANQGSEA in the germline V gene. The CDR3 here is CSVGGTGSTNYGYTF. CDR3 nucleotides: TGCAGCGTTGGAGGGACAGGCTCGACTAACTATGGCTACACCTTC.

This clone is a singleton in its sample. V usage is TRBV28 and J usage is TRBJ2-7, with D perhaps TRBD2 (6 bases). CDR1 is MDHEN and CDR2 is SYDVKM in the germline V gene. The CDR3 has 16 residues. Trimming took 2 bases from V and 0 from J, leaving 14 bases between them. CDR3 nucleotide sequence: TGTGCCAGCAGTTTACTGCTAGCGCAAAACTCCTACGAGCAGTACTTC. As protein: CASSLLLAQNSYEQYF.

This clone came up a few times. The chain is built from TRBV6-1 and TRBJ1-5, with D perhaps TRBD1 (5 bases). Germline lookup yields CDR1 MNHNS and CDR2 SASEGT. This CDR3 has 14 amino acids. Between the trimmed V and J ends, which lost 5 bases and 7 bases, there was a span of 15 bases. The DNA for the CDR3 is TGTGCCAGCAGTAGAGGGGACTCGGGCCAGCCCCAGCATTTT. This sequence encodes CASSRGDSGQPQHF.

The sample holds one count of this clone. The rearrangement joins TRBV5-8 to TRBJ2-7, with 13 bases fitting TRBD2. The trim removed 4 bases at V and 3 bases at J, leaving 16 bases unmatched. The CDR3 length is 19 residues. Germline assignment: CDR1 SGHTS and CDR2 YDEGEE. CDR3 DNA sequence: TGTGCCAGCAGCCCGGGCCTAAGAACCGGGACTAGCGGGATCTACGAGCAGTACTTC. Amino acid sequence: CASSPGLRTGTSGIYEQYF.

The chain employs TRBV18 and TRBJ1-5; D is possibly TRBD1 (5 bases). This CDR3 is 14 amino acids long. V lost 2 bases to trimming and J lost 9 bases, with 14 bases between them. Germline values: CDR1 KGHSH, CDR2 LQKENI. The CDR3 spells CASSPAPDNSPQHF. CDR3 DNA: TGTGCCAGCTCACCAGCACCGGACAACTCGCCCCAGCATTTT. Using reference TRBV18 and TRBJ1-5 for the parts outside the CDR3, the full variable domain is NAGVMQNPRHLVRRRGQEARLRCSPMKGHSHVYWYRQLPEEGLKFMVYLQKENIIDESGMPKERFSAEFPKEGPSILRIQQVVRGDSAAYFCASSPAPDNSPQHFGDGTRLSIL.

This chain links TRBV9 with TRBJ2-1; 9 bases fit TRBD2. V gave up 1 base and J gave up 6 bases; unmatched junction bases: 11. The CDR3 has 17 residues. Germline V gives CDR1 SGDLS, CDR2 YYNGEE. The CDR3 protein is CASSVPTYSGSSNEQFF. The CDR3 nucleotides are TGTGCCAGCAGCGTACCGACTTATAGCGGGAGTAGCAATGAGCAGTTCTTC.

The rearrangement joins TRBV7-9 to TRBJ1-1; 11 bases map to TRBD1. CDR3 length: 16 amino acids. Trimming removed 6 bases from V and 3 bases from J; junction bases left unmatched: 9. Germline values: CDR1 SEHNR, CDR2 FQNEAQ (reference sequence). CDR3 amino acids: CASRTGTGGWDTEAFF. The CDR3 DNA sequence: TGTGCCAGCAGGACCGGGACAGGGGGTTGGGACACTGAAGCTTTCTTT.

The CDR3, as DNA: TGTGCCAGCAGGGTAGCGGGAGCCTACGAGCAGTACTTC. Translating gives CASRVAGAYEQYF. This chain joins TRBV6-5 and TRBJ2-7; 9 bases fit TRBD2. J was trimmed by 2 bases and V by 6 bases; bases with no gene match: 2. The CDR3 extends over 13 amino acids. The germline CDR1 and CDR2 sequences are MNHEY and SVGAGI.